A selection of T cell receptor beta chains follows, all from one sample in a study of T cell responses to AZD1222 COVID-19 vaccine. Repertoires were generated with immunoSEQ multiplex PCR, while TCRdb's copy carries only in-frame clones and drops some. The table shows 65,000 to 75,000 clones, with about three quarters occurring only once. This material consisted of peripheral blood, taken 28 days after the second AZD1222 dose. Every receptor here comes from an adult who received the AZD1222 COVID-19 vaccine. Both conserved end residues are part of each CDR3.

>TRBJ1-5|TRBV28
CASTMPTPTQPQHF
>TRBJ2-5|TRBV4-2
CASSQEGTQYF
>TRBJ2-1|TRBV5-1
CASSQPAVGGVSSYNEQFF
>TRBJ2-7|TRBV19
CASSIGGTGSYEQYF
>TRBJ2-7|TRBV28
CASTHQGEQYEQYF
>TRBJ1-1|TRBV7-9
CASSPIRGENTEAFF
>TRBJ2-5|TRBV7-2
CASRPPGGGVQETQYF
>TRBJ2-7|TRBV28
CASRGGQGGEQYF
>TRBJ1-2|TRBV9
CASSGPGMPGGYTF
>TRBJ2-1|TRBV29-1
CSVEERIRTSGVLVWDEQFF
>TRBJ2-5|TRBV21-1
CASTPTGVQGLAGRQETQYF
>TRBJ2-1|TRBV11-2
CASSLLSGTGGEQFF
>TRBJ2-3|TRBV11-2
CASSLAHLGSTDTQYF
>TRBJ1-1|TRBV12-3/TRBV12-4
CASSFEGTEAFF
>TRBJ1-5|TRBV19
CASSISHPQPQHF
>TRBJ2-7|TRBV27
CASSLGQDYEQYF
>TRBJ1-5|TRBV18
CASSPLSGRNQPQHF
>TRBJ1-2|TRBV11-2
CASSPDNYGYTF
>TRBJ1-1|TRBV6-5
CASETANTEAFF
>TRBJ1-6|TRBV5-8
CASSLSLNNSPLHF
>TRBJ2-7|TRBV10-3
CASRLAGENEQYF
>TRBJ2-4|TRBV6-5
CASKGWEGAKNIQYF
>TRBJ2-1|TRBV19
CASSILIKGNEQFF
>TRBJ1-4|TRBV15
CATSRGGDRQNEKLFF
>TRBJ2-3|TRBV5-1
CASSLQGVDTDTQYF
>TRBJ2-5|TRBV9
CASSLGQGATQLETQYF
>TRBJ1-1|TRBV6-1
CASSDPGMTVEAFF
>TRBJ2-1|TRBV7-7
CASSLGGTRSYNEQFF
>TRBJ2-7|TRBV7-8
CASSQGELDYEQYF
>TRBJ2-7|TRBV11-2
CASNHPGSSSPEQYF
>TRBJ2-7|TRBV2
CASRQTQYEQYF
>TRBJ1-5|TRBV4-2
CASSQEWSLSNQPQHF
>TRBJ1-6|TRBV7-9
CASSQGTDYNSPLHF
>TRBJ2-4|TRBV3-1/TRBV3-2
CASSPYTSGDKNIQYF
>TRBJ1-5|TRBV18
CASSPPDRGQPQHF
>TRBJ2-7|TRBV7-8
CASSFAPGQGYEQYF
>TRBJ1-1|TRBV30
CAWTTGLSEAFF
>TRBJ1-1|TRBV7-7
CASSLTGATEAFF
>TRBJ1-1|TRBV6-6
CASSLAGVLGTEAFF
>TRBJ2-1|TRBV19
CASSTATGNEQFF
>TRBJ2-1|TRBV28
CASSKPPWVYNEQFF
>TRBJ2-7|TRBV7-9
CASSPGGGLPSYEQYF
>TRBJ2-6|TRBV7-8
CASSFGPGNVLTF
>TRBJ2-1|TRBV25-1
CASSGLRGNYNEQFF
>TRBJ2-5|TRBV14
CASSQEGTGQETQYF
>TRBJ2-6|TRBV5-1
CASSTESGANVLTF
>TRBJ1-5|TRBV6-5
CASTPAGMNQPQHF